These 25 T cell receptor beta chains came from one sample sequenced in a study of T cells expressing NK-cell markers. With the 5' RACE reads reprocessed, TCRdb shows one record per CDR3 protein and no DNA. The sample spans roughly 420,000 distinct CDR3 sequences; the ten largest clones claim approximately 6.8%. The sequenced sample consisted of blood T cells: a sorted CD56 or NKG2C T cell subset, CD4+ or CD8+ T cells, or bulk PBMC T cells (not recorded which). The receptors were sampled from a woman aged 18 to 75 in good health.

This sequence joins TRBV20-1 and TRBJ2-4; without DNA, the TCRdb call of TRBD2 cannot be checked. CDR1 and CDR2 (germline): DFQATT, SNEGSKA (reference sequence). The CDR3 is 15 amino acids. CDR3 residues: CSAREEDLAKNIQYF.

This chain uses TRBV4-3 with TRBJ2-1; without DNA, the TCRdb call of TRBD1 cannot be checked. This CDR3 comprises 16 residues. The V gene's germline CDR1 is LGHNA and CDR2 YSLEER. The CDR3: CASSQVVGTGLHEQFF.

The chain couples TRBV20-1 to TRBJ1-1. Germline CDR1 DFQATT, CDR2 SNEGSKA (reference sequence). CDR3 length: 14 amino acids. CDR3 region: CSAKILGGGTEAFF.

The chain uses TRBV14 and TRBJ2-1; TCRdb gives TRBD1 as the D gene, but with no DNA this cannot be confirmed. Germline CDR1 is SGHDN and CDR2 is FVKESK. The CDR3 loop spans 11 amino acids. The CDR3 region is CASSRQGFPFF.

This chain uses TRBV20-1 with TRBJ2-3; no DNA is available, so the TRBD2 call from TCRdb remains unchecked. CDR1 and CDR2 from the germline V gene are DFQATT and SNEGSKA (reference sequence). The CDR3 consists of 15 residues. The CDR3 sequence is CSAPMGAGLGDTQYF.

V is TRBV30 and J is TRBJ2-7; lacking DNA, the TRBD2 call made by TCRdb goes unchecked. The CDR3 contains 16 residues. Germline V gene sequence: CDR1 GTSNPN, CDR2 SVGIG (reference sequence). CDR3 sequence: CAWTPLPAASSYEQYF.

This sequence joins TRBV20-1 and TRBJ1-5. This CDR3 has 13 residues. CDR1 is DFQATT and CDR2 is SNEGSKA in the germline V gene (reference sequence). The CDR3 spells CSASESSNQPQHF.

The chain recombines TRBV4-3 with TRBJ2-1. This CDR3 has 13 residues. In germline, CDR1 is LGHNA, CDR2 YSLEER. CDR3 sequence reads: CASSQDVYNEQFF.

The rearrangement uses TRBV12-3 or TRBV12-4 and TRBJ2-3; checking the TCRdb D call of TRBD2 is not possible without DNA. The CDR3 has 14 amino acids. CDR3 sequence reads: CASSYQRSTDTQYF.

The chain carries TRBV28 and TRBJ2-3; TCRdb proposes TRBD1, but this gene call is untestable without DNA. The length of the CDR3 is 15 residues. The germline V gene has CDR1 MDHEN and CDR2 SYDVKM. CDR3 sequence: CASSRQGAVADTQYF.

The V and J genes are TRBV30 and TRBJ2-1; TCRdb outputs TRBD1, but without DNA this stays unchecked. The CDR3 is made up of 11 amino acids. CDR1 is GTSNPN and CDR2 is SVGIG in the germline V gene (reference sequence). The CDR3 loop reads CAWSAGVEQFF.

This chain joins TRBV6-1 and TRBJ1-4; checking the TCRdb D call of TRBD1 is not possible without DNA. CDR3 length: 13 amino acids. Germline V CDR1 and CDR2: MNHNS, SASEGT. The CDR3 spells CATGTGPKEKLFF.

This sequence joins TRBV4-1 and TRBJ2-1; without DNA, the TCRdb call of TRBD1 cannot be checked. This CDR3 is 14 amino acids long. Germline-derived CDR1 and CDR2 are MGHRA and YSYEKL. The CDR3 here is CASSPLELNNEQFF.

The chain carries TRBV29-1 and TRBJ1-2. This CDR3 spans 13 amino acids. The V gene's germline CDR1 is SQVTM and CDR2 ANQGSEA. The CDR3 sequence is CSADGGGDYGYTF.

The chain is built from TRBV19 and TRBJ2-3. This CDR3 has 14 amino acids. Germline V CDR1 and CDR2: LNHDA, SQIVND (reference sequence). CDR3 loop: CASSFQSTTDTQYF.

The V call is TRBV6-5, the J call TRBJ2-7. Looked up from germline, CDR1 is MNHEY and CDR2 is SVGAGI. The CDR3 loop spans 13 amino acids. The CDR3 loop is CASSYRVRYEQYF.

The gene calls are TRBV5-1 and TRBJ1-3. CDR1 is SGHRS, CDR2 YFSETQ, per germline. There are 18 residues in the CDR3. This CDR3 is CASSLAPPGGLSGNTIYF.

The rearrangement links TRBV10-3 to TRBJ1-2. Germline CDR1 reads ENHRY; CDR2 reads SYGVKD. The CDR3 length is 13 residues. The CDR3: CATEPMSNYGYTF.

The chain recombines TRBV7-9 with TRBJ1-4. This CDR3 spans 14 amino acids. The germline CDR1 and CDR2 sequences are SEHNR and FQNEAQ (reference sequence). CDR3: CASSLRGLGEKLFF.

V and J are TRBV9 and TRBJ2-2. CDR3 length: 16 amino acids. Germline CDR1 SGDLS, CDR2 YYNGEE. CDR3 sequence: CASSVEGKLNTGELFF. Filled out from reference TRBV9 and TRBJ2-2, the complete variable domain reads DSGVTQTPKHLITATGQRVTLRCSPRSGDLSVYWYQQSLDQGLQFLIQYYNGEERAKGNILERFSAQQFPDLHSELNLSSLELGDSALYFCASSVEGKLNTGELFFGEGSRLTVL.

CDR3 loop: CASSLPRSWNTEAFF. The gene calls are TRBV7-2 and TRBJ1-1. The CDR3 contains 15 residues. CDR1 is SGHTA and CDR2 is FQGNSA in the germline V gene.

CDR3 residues: CASNKAGGPNEQFF. The chain has TRBV12-3 or TRBV12-4 and TRBJ2-1; TCRdb's assignment of TRBD2 cannot be checked, as there is no DNA. This CDR3 is 14 amino acids long.

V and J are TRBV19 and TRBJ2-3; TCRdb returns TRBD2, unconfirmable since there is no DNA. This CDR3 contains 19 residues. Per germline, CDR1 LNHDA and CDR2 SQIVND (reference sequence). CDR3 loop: CASSTEAPTKGREGDTQYF.

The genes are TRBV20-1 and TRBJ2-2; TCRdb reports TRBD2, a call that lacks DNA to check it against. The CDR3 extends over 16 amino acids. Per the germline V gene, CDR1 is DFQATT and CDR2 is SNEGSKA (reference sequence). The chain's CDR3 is CSAPRGGITDTGELFF.

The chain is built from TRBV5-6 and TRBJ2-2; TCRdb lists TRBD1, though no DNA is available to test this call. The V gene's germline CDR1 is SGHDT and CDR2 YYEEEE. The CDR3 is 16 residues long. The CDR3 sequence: CASSLVSSPGTGELFF.